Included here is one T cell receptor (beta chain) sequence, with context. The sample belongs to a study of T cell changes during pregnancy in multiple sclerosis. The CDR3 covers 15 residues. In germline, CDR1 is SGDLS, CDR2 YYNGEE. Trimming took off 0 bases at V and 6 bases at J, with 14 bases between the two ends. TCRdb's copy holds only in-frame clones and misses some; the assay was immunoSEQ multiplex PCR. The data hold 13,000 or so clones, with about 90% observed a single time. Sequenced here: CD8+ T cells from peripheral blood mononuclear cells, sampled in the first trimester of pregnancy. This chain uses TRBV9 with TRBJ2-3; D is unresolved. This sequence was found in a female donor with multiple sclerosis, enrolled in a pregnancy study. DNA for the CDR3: TGTGCCAGCAGCGTAGATGGGCCACCTGGGGATACGCAGTATTTT. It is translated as CASSVDGPPGDTQYF.